This T cell receptor (beta chain) derives from a study of OX40 agonist ivuxolimab in advanced cancers. Study findings and constraints: Certain nonresponders additionally had low normalized T-cell clonal expansion.

Concerning this clone itself: What it binds is unknown.

The table came from immunoSEQ multiplex PCR; TCRdb's copy has only in-frame clones and leaves some out. The table lists 60,000 to 90,000 clones, about nine tenths of them singletons. V lost 1 base, J lost 6 bases, and 17 bases lay in between. The CDR3 totals 16 residues. The germline V gene has CDR1 SNHLY and CDR2 FYNNEI. The TCR originated in an adult with an advanced solid tumor such as melanoma, head and neck, liver or kidney cancer. The sample consisted of CD4+ or CD8+ T cells sorted from blood, taken in a trial of the OX40 agonist ivuxolimab. This rearrangement joins TRBV2 to TRBJ2-3; D tentatively reads TRBD1 or TRBD2 (5 bases each). Here the CDR3 reads CASSEGAPGPGDTQYF. For the CDR3, the DNA is TGTGCCAGCAGTGAAGGGGCTCCGGGGCCTGGGGATACGCAGTATTTT.